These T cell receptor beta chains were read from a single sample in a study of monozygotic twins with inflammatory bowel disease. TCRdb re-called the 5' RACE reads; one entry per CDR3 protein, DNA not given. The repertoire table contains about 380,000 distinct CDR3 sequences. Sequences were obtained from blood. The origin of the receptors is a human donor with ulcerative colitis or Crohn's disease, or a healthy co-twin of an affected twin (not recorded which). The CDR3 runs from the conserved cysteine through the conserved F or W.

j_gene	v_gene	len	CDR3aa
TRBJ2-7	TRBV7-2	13	CASSSGQLHEQYF
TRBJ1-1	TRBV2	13	CASSEMPATEAFF
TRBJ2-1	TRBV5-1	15	CASSLVAGGRNEQFF
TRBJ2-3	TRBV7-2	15	CAARRGTLISDTQYF
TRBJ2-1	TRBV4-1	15	CASSQASSGDNEQFF
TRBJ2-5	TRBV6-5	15	CASSYALTFQETQYF
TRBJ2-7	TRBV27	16	CASSLSSGQGPYEQYF
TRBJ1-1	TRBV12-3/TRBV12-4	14	CASSFSRSGTEAFF
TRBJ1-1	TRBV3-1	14	CASSQPGQGTKAFF
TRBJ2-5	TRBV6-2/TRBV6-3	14	CASSTPRHQETQYF
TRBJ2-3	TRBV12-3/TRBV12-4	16	CASSFPAGVMTDTQYF
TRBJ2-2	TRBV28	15	CASTLWGANTGELFF
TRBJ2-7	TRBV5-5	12	CASSLFGEVQYF
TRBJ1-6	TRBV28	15	CASSPAAGYNSPLHF
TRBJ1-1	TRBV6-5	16	CASSSDPQGRGTEAFF
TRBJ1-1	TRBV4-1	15	CASSQLQGVNTEAFF
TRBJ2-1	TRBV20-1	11	CSASRANEQFF
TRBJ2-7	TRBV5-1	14	CASSLVGGHYEQYF
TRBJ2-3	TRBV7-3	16	CASSLLAGALGDTQYF
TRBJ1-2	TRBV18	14	CASSLDRKPYGYTF
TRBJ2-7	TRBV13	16	CASSTHRDRAPYEQYF
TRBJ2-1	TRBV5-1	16	CASSLGADYLPNEQFF
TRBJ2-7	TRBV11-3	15	CASSLGIGGSYEQYF
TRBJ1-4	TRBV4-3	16	CASSQDFRTTNEKLFF
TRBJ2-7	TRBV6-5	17	CASSYSVGDRGAYEQYF
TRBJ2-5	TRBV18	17	CASSPLLRGSPQETQYF
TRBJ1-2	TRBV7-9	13	CASRHQTAYGYTF
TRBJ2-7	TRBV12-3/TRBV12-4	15	CASSLGLDAYYEQYF
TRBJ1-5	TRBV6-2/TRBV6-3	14	CASSNLIQNQPQHF
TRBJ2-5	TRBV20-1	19	CSAKTIPPPLAGIRETQYF
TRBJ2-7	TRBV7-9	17	CASSSPGTHGFSYEQYF
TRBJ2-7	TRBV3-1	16	CASSRKQRTASYEQYF
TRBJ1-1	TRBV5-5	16	CASSPGRGDMNTEAFF
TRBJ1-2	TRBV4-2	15	CASSPRTGPNYGYTF
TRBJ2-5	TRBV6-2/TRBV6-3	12	CASSRDVETQYF
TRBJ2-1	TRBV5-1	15	CASSLVWTSVNEQFF
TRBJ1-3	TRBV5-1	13	CASSDRDGDTIYF
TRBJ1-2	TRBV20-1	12	CSAIEGYDGYTF
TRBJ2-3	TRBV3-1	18	CASSRPRRTSGGPDTQYF
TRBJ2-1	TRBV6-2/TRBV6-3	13	CASSLPGTPMQFF
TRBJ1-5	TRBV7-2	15	CASSWGQGSNQPQHF
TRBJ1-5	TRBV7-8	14	CASSPTGINQPQHF
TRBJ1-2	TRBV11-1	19	CASSSTGQGPASANYGYTF
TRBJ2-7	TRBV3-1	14	CASSQGRQSYEQYF
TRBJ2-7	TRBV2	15	CASSEGWGDSYEQYF
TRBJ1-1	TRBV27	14	CASSLRTAGTEAFF
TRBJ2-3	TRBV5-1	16	CASSLEAGVITDTQYF
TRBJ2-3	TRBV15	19	CATSRDSPSGLTSTDTQYF
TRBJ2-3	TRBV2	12	CASRGSTDTQYF
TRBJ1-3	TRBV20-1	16	CSARDSSGGAGNTIYF
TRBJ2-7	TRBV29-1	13	CSVEIDRRYEQYF
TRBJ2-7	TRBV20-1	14	CSAGPGTIHYEQYF
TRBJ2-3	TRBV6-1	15	CASSPTGTITDTQYF
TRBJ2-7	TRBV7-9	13	CASSLVIRDEQYF
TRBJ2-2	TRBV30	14	CAHRHGPNTWELFF